This T cell receptor (beta chain) appears in the sequencing data of a study of glioma-infiltrating T cells. Amplification of TCR alpha and beta CDR3 regions from RNA used iRepertoire nested multiplex PCR. For one-step reverse transcription and amplification, about 85-400 ng of tissue mRNA or PBMC total RNA was used. MiXCR was run by TCRdb on the multiplex PCR reads, yielding one entry per CDR3 protein. The table lists about 93,000 distinct CDR3 sequences, 35% to 50% of them singletons. This clonotype was counted at least ten times. Its target is unknown. Findings and caveats of the study: Above-expected tissue-blood divergence occurred in all gliomas, most in low-grade ones. CDR3 overlap between tissue and blood was very small.

CDR3 length equals 12 residues. The germline CDR1 and CDR2 sequences are DFQATT and SNEGSKA (reference sequence). V dropped 3 bases and J dropped 6 bases, with 8 bases sitting between them. This receptor was taken from a human donor with low-grade glioma or glioblastoma, undergoing nonglioma brain surgery, or in good health (not recorded which). Sequences were obtained from glioma tissue, nonneoplastic brain tissue, or PBMCs (not recorded which). The chain uses TRBV20-1 and TRBJ1-4; D unclear. CDR3 sequence reads: CSASDSYEKLFF. Written as DNA, the CDR3 is TGCAGTGCTAGTGATAGCTATGAAAAACTGTTTTTT.